These T cell receptor beta chains were read from a single sample in a study of human T cells and chemical hapten exposure. TCRdb passed the 5' RACE reads through MiXCR, listing each CDR3 protein once. This sample has 120,000 to 150,000 distinct CDR3 sequences; about 4% occur once, and the top ten carry over 1.2%. All receptors derive from a female donor in good health. The CDR3 runs from the conserved cysteine through the conserved F or W. Fields, in order: J gene, V gene, clone size, D gene, CDR3 protein, CDR3 DNA. D genes are given only for firm matches. Rows may omit the clone size; those that give it use once, few, many or a size class.

TRBJ2-7 TRBV9 many - CASSVDSSSHEQYF TGTGCCAGCAGCGTAGATAGTAGCAGCCACGAGCAGTACTTC
TRBJ2-5 TRBV6-1 many - CASSSPVRLETQYF TGTGCCAGCAGTAGCCCCGTCCGGCTTGAGACCCAGTACTTC
TRBJ1-4 TRBV5-4 - - CASSSPGAGSSEKLFF TGTGCCAGCAGCTCGCCGGGGGCTGGGAGTTCTGAAAAACTGTTTTTT
TRBJ2-1 TRBV9 - - CASSVNPGMGVNEQFF TGTGCCAGCAGCGTAAATCCGGGGATGGGAGTGAATGAGCAGTTCTTC
TRBJ2-7 TRBV5-6 many - CASSLTIQVYYEQYF TGTGCCAGCAGCTTGACTATCCAGGTTTACTACGAGCAGTACTTC
TRBJ2-3 TRBV7-2 - - CASRSRGLTDTQYF TGTGCCAGCAGGTCTCGGGGGTTAACAGATACGCAGTATTTT
TRBJ1-5 TRBV5-6 few - CASSSLPGQPQHF TGTGCCAGCAGCTCCCTGCCGGGGCAGCCCCAGCATTTT
TRBJ2-5 TRBV5-1 few TRBD2 CASSPLGTSEETQYF TGCGCCAGCAGCCCGCTCGGGACTAGCGAAGAGACCCAGTACTTC
TRBJ1-4 TRBV20-1 many - CSARNTRVGEKLFF TGCAGTGCTAGAAATACGAGGGTCGGGGAAAAACTGTTTTTT
TRBJ1-1 TRBV25-1 - - CASSHMGRGFPTEAFF TGTGCCAGCAGTCACATGGGTAGAGGGTTTCCCACTGAAGCTTTCTTT
TRBJ2-2 TRBV14 few - CASSHTRTARTGELFF TGTGCCAGCAGCCATACCCGGACAGCTCGCACCGGGGAGCTGTTTTTT
TRBJ2-2 TRBV7-2 - - CASGLGENTGELFF TGTGCCAGCGGCTTAGGCGAGAACACCGGGGAGCTGTTTTTT
TRBJ1-5 TRBV19 few - CASSISLDSYSNQPQHF TGTGCCAGTAGTATCTCCCTCGACAGCTATAGCAATCAGCCCCAGCATTTT
TRBJ2-7 TRBV7-8 many - CASSLERSRSSRSYEQYF TGTGCCAGCAGCTTAGAAAGAAGTAGGTCGTCCAGGTCCTACGAGCAGTACTTC
TRBJ1-5 TRBV24-1 many - CATSGHILSNQPQHF TGTGCCACCAGTGGCCATATATTGAGCAATCAGCCCCAGCATTTT
TRBJ1-5 TRBV20-1 many TRBD1 CSARPPGGSNQPQHF TGCAGTGCTAGACCGCCAGGGGGTAGCAATCAGCCCCAGCATTTT
TRBJ2-7 TRBV9 many - CASSVVVGDEQYF TGTGCCAGCAGCGTAGTTGTGGGGGACGAGCAGTACTTC
TRBJ2-3 TRBV7-2 many TRBD2 CASSPSWGTSVDTQYF TGTGCCAGCAGTCCTAGCTGGGGGACTAGTGTGGATACGCAGTATTTT
TRBJ1-6 TRBV7-2 few - CASSLDGCNSPLHF TGTGCCAGCAGCTTAGATGGCTGCAATTCACCCCTCCACTTT
TRBJ1-2 TRBV20-1 many - CSAKDGIGGYTF TGCAGTGCCAAAGACGGCATCGGGGGCTACACCTTC
TRBJ2-1 TRBV20-1 many - CSARDPYLYNEQFF TGCAGTGCTAGAGATCCGTACCTCTACAATGAGCAGTTCTTC
TRBJ1-1 TRBV6-2/TRBV6-3 many - CASSYSILRVEAFF TGTGCCAGCAGTTACTCTATATTGAGAGTGGAAGCTTTCTTT
TRBJ2-4 TRBV5-1 many - CASSLTEAKNIQYF TGCGCCAGCAGCTTGACGGAAGCCAAAAACATTCAGTACTTC
TRBJ2-3 TRBV7-2 few TRBD2 CASRATLAGSTDTQYF TGTGCCAGCAGGGCTACCCTAGCGGGGAGTACAGATACGCAGTATTTT
TRBJ2-3 TRBV7-2 many TRBD1 CASSLSGTGTDTQYF TGTGCCAGCAGCTTATCCGGGACAGGCACAGATACGCAGTATTTT
TRBJ2-3 TRBV4-1 few TRBD1 CASSQATGGTDTQYF TGCGCCAGCAGCCAAGCTACAGGGGGGACAGATACGCAGTATTTT
TRBJ2-3 TRBV27 many TRBD1 CASSLTGGGTDTQYF TGTGCCAGCAGTCTGACAGGGGGCGGCACAGATACGCAGTATTTT
TRBJ1-1 TRBV19 - TRBD1 CASSARDRVYTEAFF TGTGCCAGTAGTGCCCGGGACAGGGTTTACACTGAAGCTTTCTTT
TRBJ2-7 TRBV3-1 - - CASSRDPTYEQYF TGTGCCAGCAGCCGAGACCCTACCTACGAGCAGTACTTC
TRBJ2-5 TRBV5-1 many - CASSPWGLSQETQYF TGCGCCAGCAGCCCGTGGGGACTCAGCCAAGAGACCCAGTACTTC
TRBJ1-1 TRBV6-5 many - CASSYSWGTEAFF TGTGCCAGCAGTTACTCGTGGGGGACTGAAGCTTTCTTT
TRBJ2-3 TRBV7-2 many - CASSLAEGISTDTQYF TGTGCCAGCAGCTTAGCGGAAGGCATTAGCACAGATACGCAGTATTTT
TRBJ1-5 TRBV29-1 many - CSVELGENGNQPQHF TGCAGCGTTGAACTCGGGGAGAATGGCAATCAGCCCCAGCATTTT